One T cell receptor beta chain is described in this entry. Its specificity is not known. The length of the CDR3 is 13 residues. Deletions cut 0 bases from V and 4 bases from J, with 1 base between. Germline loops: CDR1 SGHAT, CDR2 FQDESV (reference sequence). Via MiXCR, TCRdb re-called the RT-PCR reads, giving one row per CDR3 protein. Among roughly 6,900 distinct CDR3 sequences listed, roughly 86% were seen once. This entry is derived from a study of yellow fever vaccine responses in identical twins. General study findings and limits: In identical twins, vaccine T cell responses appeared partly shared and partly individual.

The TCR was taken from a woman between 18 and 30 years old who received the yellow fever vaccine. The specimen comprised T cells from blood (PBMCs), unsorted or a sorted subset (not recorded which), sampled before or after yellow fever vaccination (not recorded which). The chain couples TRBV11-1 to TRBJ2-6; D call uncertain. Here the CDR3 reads CASSLAGANVLTF. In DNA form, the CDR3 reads TGTGCCAGCAGCTTAGCCGGGGCCAACGTCCTGACTTTC.